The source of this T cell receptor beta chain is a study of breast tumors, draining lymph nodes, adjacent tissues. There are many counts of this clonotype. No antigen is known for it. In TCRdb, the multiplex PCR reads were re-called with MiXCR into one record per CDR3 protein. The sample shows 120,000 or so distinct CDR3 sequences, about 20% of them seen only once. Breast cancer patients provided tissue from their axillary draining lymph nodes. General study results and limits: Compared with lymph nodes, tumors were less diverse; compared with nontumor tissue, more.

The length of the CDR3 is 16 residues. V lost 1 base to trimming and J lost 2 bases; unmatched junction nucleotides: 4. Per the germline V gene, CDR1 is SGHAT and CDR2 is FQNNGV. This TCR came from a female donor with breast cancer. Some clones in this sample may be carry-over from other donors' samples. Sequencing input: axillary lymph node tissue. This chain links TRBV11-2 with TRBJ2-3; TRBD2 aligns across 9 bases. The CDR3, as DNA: TGTGCCAGCAGCTTAGCGCCTAGCGGGGCCACAGATACGCAGTATTTT. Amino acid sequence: CASSLAPSGATDTQYF.